The subject of this entry is one T cell receptor (beta chain). Its specificity is not known. The PCR made use of 60 Vbeta and 13 Jbeta primers. This table comes from immunoSEQ multiplex PCR, and its TCRdb copy is limited to in-frame clones, with some not included. The sample shows about 190,000 clones, around 73% of them seen only once. V lost 0 bases, J lost 5 bases, and 8 bases stayed unmatched. There are 16 residues in the CDR3. Germline V gives CDR1 MNHEY, CDR2 SVGAGI. This sample stems from a study of cytomegalovirus exposure and HLA in healthy donors. Overall study results and limits: Among CMV-associated TCR beta chains, most appeared HLA-restricted in a later analysis.

The sequencing input was PBMCs. This chain links TRBV6-5 with TRBJ1-2; 8 bases align to TRBD1. The receptor's source is a woman aged 25 to 39 in good health and CMV-seropositive. The CDR3 sequence is CASSYSYRGAFYGYTF. The CDR3 nucleotides read TGTGCCAGCAGTTACTCGTACAGGGGGGCTTTTTATGGCTACACCTTC.